A selection of T cell receptor beta chains follows, all from one sample in a study of PD-L1 blockade in urothelial cancer. Measured with immunoSEQ multiplex PCR; TCRdb has only the in-frame clones, and not every one. Altogether about 76,000 clones are present, about 85% being singletons, with the ten largest covering 4.7%. The sample was PBMCs, taken around atezolizumab (anti-PD-L1) treatment. These receptors originate from a man between 65 and 85 years old with urothelial cancer. CDR3s leave out the opening cysteine and the closing phenylalanine or tryptophan. Fields, in order: J gene, V gene, CDR3 protein.

TRBJ2-1 | TRBV19 | ASSRQGGALGPNEQF
TRBJ2-7 | TRBV10-2 | ASSESYPALVPRIKEQY
TRBJ2-2 | TRBV28 | ASSRAQGLTGELF
TRBJ2-4 | TRBV27 | ASSYQRGAKNIQY
TRBJ2-7 | TRBV7-2 | ASSLGTSGDIYEQY
TRBJ2-7 | TRBV7-2 | ASSQRTEQY
TRBJ2-1 | TRBV28 | ASSSRGSSYNEQF
TRBJ2-6 | TRBV28 | ASTSGAGANVLT
TRBJ1-5 | TRBV27 | ASQDREGQPQH
TRBJ2-5 | TRBV19 | ASSIPGEPKETQY
TRBJ2-1 | TRBV11-2 | ASSLDLAGEQF
TRBJ1-4 | TRBV18 | ASLHRGIDEKLF
TRBJ2-4 | TRBV27 | ASSPGQGINIQY
TRBJ2-7 | TRBV5-7 | ASRLEGSYEQY
TRBJ1-2 | TRBV4-1 | ASSQDFARDYGYT
TRBJ2-2 | TRBV7-6 | ASSERDLNTGELF
TRBJ2-1 | TRBV7-6 | ASGGDNEQF
TRBJ2-7 | TRBV11-2 | ASSFTGLEQY
TRBJ2-1 | TRBV11-3 | ASSLSGVYEQF
TRBJ1-4 | TRBV15 | ATSRTRGSTNEKLF
TRBJ1-2 | TRBV5-5 | ASSFEGASGYT
TRBJ1-6 | TRBV4-2 | ASDQGGTGVGNSPLH
TRBJ2-2 | TRBV28 | ASSNSLNTGELF